These 3 T cell receptor beta chains were all obtained from the same sample, sequenced in a study of blood T cell repertoires in COVID-19. The method was immunoSEQ multiplex PCR; TCRdb's version includes in-frame clones alone and lacks a portion of them. The sample holds 30,000 to 35,000 clones, 85% seen once. Sequenced sample: peripheral blood. The receptors derive from a human donor with acute or convalescent COVID-19. The donor label of this sample is uncertain.

The chain combines TRBV5-1 with TRBJ1-2; 10 bases line up with TRBD1. Germline lookup yields CDR1 SGHRS and CDR2 YFSETQ. This CDR3 is 15 amino acids long. Unmatched junction bases numbered 6, after V lost 3 bases and J lost 4 bases. The DNA for the CDR3 is TGCGCCAGCAGCTCCGGGACAGGGGACACCTATGGCTACACCTTC. This sequence encodes CASSSGTGDTYGYTF.

Note on this clone: The same CDR3 also results from other DNA sequences found in this sample. The chain recombines TRBV11-3 with TRBJ1-2; a weak D match, TRBD1 (5 bases). Germline V lookup: CDR1 SGHNT, CDR2 YENEEA. There are 12 residues in the CDR3. The V gene lost 5 bases and the J gene lost 4 bases, with 8 bases spanning the gap. The CDR3 DNA follows: TGTGCCAGCAGCCCGGGGGGCTATGGCTACACCTTC. Translated, it gives CASSPGGYGYTF.

This chain links TRBV7-2 with TRBJ1-1; the D is unclear. CDR1 and CDR2 (germline): SGHTA, FQGNSA. The length of the CDR3 is 13 residues. V dropped 2 bases and J dropped 3 bases, with 7 bases sitting between them. CDR3 protein: CASSLQRDTEAFF. In DNA, the CDR3 is TGTGCCAGCAGCTTACAGCGGGACACTGAAGCTTTCTTT.